The source of this T cell receptor (beta chain) is a study of naive and memory T cell subsets. On this clonotype: The antigen is unknown.

Overnight CMV lysate stimulation of fresh PBMCs defined donor CMV status by CD4+ IFNgamma. V was pared by 8 bases and J by 8 bases, with 8 bases of the junction left unmatched. Germline V gene sequence: CDR1 MNHEY, CDR2 SVGEGT. The CDR3 consists of 15 residues. Regarding the study as a whole: Clonotypes here are unpaired alpha or beta chain sequences.

The beta constant-region primer was an equimolar mix of two oligonucleotides covering TRBC1 and TRBC2. TCRdb itself ran the UMI-ligation and nested PCR reads through MiXCR, one entry per CDR3 protein. The sample lists around 160,000 distinct CDR3 sequences, over 15% seen once, with 0.14% in the top ten. Sequenced material: naive CD4+ T cells from blood. This chain links TRBV6-2 or TRBV6-3 with TRBJ2-1, with 14 bases identical to TRBD2. This TCR came from a human donor in good health. CDR3 protein: CASGRGTSGRDEQFF. CDR3 DNA: TGTGCCAGCGGACGAGGGACTAGCGGGAGAGATGAGCAGTTCTTC.